These T cell receptor beta chains were read from a single sample in a study of blood T cells in healthy people across ages. A single record per CDR3 protein comes from TCRdb applying MiXCR to the 5' RACE reads. The table lists about 1 million distinct CDR3 sequences, 35% to 50% of them singletons. Sequenced sample: blood. Receptors originate from a woman aged 55 to 70 in good health. The CDR3 runs from the conserved cysteine through the conserved F or W. A D gene is named only where the DNA matches it firmly. Clone size is stated in some rows and not others, as once, few, many or a class when expanded.

>NA|TRBV7-8|NA|TRBJ1-1
TGTGCCAGCAGCTTACGGGGGGCGAGGGACACTGAAGCTTTCTTT
CASSLRGARDTEAFF
>NA|TRBV6-5|TRBD1|TRBJ2-7
TGTGCCAGCAGAAAGGACAGGATTGCCTACGAGCAGTACTTC
CASRKDRIAYEQYF
>NA|TRBV2|NA|TRBJ1-6
TGTGCCAGCAGGGGGACGCGTAATTCACCCCTCCACTTT
CASRGTRNSPLHF
>few|TRBV27|NA|TRBJ2-1
TGTGCCAGCAGTTTCAATAGGGGTCCTTACAATGAGCAGTTCTTC
CASSFNRGPYNEQFF
>few|TRBV20-1|TRBD2|TRBJ2-1
TGCAGTGCTACCCCGGGACTAGCCGTCAATGAGCAGTTCTTC
CSATPGLAVNEQFF
>NA|TRBV29-1|NA|TRBJ1-1
TGCAGCGTTGAAAGAACAGGATCTTGCGCAGCTTTCTTT
CSVERTGSCAAFF
>few|TRBV7-2|TRBD2|TRBJ2-1
TGTGCCAGCAGCTTAGGGGTAGCGGGAGAGAATGAGCAGTTCTTC
CASSLGVAGENEQFF
>NA|TRBV20-1|NA|TRBJ1-1
TGCAGTGCTAGGGGCCCGAGGGGGAACACTGAAGCTTTCTTT
CSARGPRGNTEAFF
>few|TRBV27|NA|TRBJ2-5
TGTGCCAGCAGTTTATCGTCCTCGGGCGCCCTGGAACAGTACTTC
CASSLSSSGALEQYF
>NA|TRBV18|NA|TRBJ1-2
TGTGCCAGCTCACCTCCGACCAGATATGGCTACACCTTC
CASSPPTRYGYTF
>NA|TRBV5-1|TRBD1|TRBJ2-3
TGCGCCAGCAGCTCTTTCCCGGGACAGATCACAAATACGCAGTATTTT
CASSSFPGQITNTQYF
>NA|TRBV20-1|NA|TRBJ1-2
TGCAGTGCTAGGACGGCAATCTATGGCTACACCTTC
CSARTAIYGYTF
>NA|TRBV6-5|TRBD2|TRBJ2-3
TGTGCCAGCAGTATCCGGACCCGGGGGGTTGATACGCAGTATTTT
CASSIRTRGVDTQYF
>few|TRBV11-2|NA|TRBJ2-1
TGTGCCAGCAGCTTTGCGGGAAAATACAATGAGCAGTTCTTC
CASSFAGKYNEQFF
>NA|TRBV7-9|TRBD1|TRBJ1-2
TGTGCCAGCAGCGCGGGACAGGGGGTTGGCTACACCTTC
CASSAGQGVGYTF
>NA|TRBV15|NA|TRBJ1-1
TGTGCCACCAGCAGAACTGGGGCGGCATCTGAAGCTTTCTTT
CATSRTGAASEAFF
>NA|TRBV27|NA|TRBJ2-3
TGTGCCAGCAGTAACCTCCAAGAAGGTCCAGATACGCAGTATTTT
CASSNLQEGPDTQYF
>few|TRBV20-1|TRBD2|TRBJ2-7
TGCAGTGCTACTAGCGGGAGGGCCCAGTCTAAAGAGCAGTACTTC
CSATSGRAQSKEQYF
>many|TRBV18|NA|TRBJ1-6
TGTGCCAGCTCACCCCCGACGCCCCCCAACTCACCCCTCCACTTT
CASSPPTPPNSPLHF
>NA|TRBV5-1|NA|TRBJ2-3
TGCGCCAGCAGCTTGGGATCCCTCACAGATACGCAGTATTTT
CASSLGSLTDTQYF
>few|TRBV9|TRBD1|TRBJ2-7
TGTGCCAGCAGCGGGGACAGTCAATACGAGCAGTACTTC
CASSGDSQYEQYF
>NA|TRBV27|NA|TRBJ1-5
TGTGCCAGCAGTTTATCGAAAGGTTTTCTCAATAGCAATCAGCCCCAGCATTTT
CASSLSKGFLNSNQPQHF
>few|TRBV4-2|NA|TRBJ1-4
TGTGCCAGCAGCCTGACGGGAACTAATGAAAAACTGTTTTTT
CASSLTGTNEKLFF
>NA|TRBV12-3/TRBV12-4|NA|TRBJ1-1
TGTGCCAGCAGTCCACCGGGAGAAGCTTTCTTT
CASSPPGEAFF
>NA|TRBV29-1|NA|TRBJ2-5
TGCAGCGTTACCCCTGAGACCCAGTACTTC
CSVTPETQYF
>NA|TRBV6-6|NA|TRBJ2-3
TGTGCCAGCCGGCGTGAGGCGACAGATACGCAGTATTTT
CASRREATDTQYF
>NA|TRBV5-1|NA|TRBJ2-4
TGCGCCAGCAGCATGGAGGCGCACTACAATGAGCAGTACTTC
CASSMEAHYNEQYF
>few|TRBV5-1|NA|TRBJ2-3
TGCGCCAGCAGCCGAAGGGAGACGAGCACAGATACGCAGTATTTT
CASSRRETSTDTQYF
>NA|TRBV7-9|TRBD1|TRBJ2-5
TGTGCCAGCAGCCTCACAGGGGGCTTGGTGGAGACCCAGTACTTC
CASSLTGGLVETQYF
>many|TRBV5-1|NA|TRBJ2-1
TGCGCCAGCAGCACGGGGCCTAGCGATGAGCAGTTCTTC
CASSTGPSDEQFF
>NA|TRBV12-3/TRBV12-4|NA|TRBJ1-1
TGTGCCAGCAGTTCCAGACTAACCACTGAAGCTTTCTTT
CASSSRLTTEAFF
>few|TRBV2|NA|TRBJ2-3
TGTGCCAGCAGTGAAGCCCGGGACTCCGGCACAGATACGCAGTATTTT
CASSEARDSGTDTQYF
>few|TRBV19|TRBD1|TRBJ2-5
TGTGCCAGTAGTCGTACAGGGGCGCAAGAGACCCAGTACTTC
CASSRTGAQETQYF
>NA|TRBV6-5|TRBD1|TRBJ2-7
TGTGCCAGCAGCAGAGACAGGGCTGACGAGCAGTACTTC
CASSRDRADEQYF
>few|TRBV3-1|NA|TRBJ1-2
TGTGCCAGCAGCCCCCCAGGTCGAGCTAACTATGGCTACACCTTC
CASSPPGRANYGYTF
>NA|TRBV3-1|NA|TRBJ1-1
TGTGCCAGCAGCCCCCCGGGTAGGGAAGCTTTCTTT
CASSPPGREAFF
>few|TRBV7-9|NA|TRBJ2-1
TGTGCCAGCAGCCCTTTTTCCGTAAGGAATGAGCAGTTCTTC
CASSPFSVRNEQFF
>NA|TRBV12-3/TRBV12-4|TRBD2|TRBJ2-1
TGTGCCAGCAGGTGGATGGCGGGAGGGCGTAATGAGCAGTTCTTC
CASRWMAGGRNEQFF
>NA|TRBV12-3/TRBV12-4|TRBD1|TRBJ2-7
TGTGCCAGCAGTCTAATGGACAGGGGGTACGAGCAGTACTTC
CASSLMDRGYEQYF
>few|TRBV29-1|TRBD1|TRBJ2-1
TGCAGCGTCTGGGGACAGGGTTCCTACAATGAGCAGTTCTTC
CSVWGQGSYNEQFF
>few|TRBV6-1|NA|TRBJ2-7
TGTGCCAGCAGTGAAGGGCCGGGGGGCCCCTACGAGCAGTACTTC
CASSEGPGGPYEQYF
>NA|TRBV11-3|TRBD2|TRBJ2-1
TGTGCCAGCAGTCCCATTATAGCGGGCATCTACAATGAGCAGTTCTTC
CASSPIIAGIYNEQFF
>NA|TRBV27|NA|TRBJ2-7
TGTGCCAGCAGTCTTATACGGACTGTGGCTGTCGAGCAGTACTTC
CASSLIRTVAVEQYF
>NA|TRBV27|NA|TRBJ2-1
TGTGCCAGCAGTTGGGGGCGGGGCAATGAGCAGTTCTTC
CASSWGRGNEQFF